The present TCR beta chain was sequenced within a study of cytomegalovirus exposure and HLA in healthy donors. Turning to the study itself: Approximately 80 million unique TCRs, all from HLA-typed donors, were included in an early release of the data.

Vbeta (60) and Jbeta (13) primers were used in the PCR. Clones were read by immunoSEQ multiplex PCR, and TCRdb kept only the in-frame ones, dropping some. The sample comprises roughly 100,000 clones, 78% of which are singletons, and 3.3% rests with the top ten. Study-wide findings and caveats: The study designated about 180 TCR beta chains cytomegalovirus-associated.

With respect to this clone: Antigen unknown.

The donors were healthy bone marrow donors. Germline CDR1 is MNHEY and CDR2 is SMNVEV (reference sequence). CDR3 length: 15 amino acids. The germline V and J ends were trimmed by 8 bases and 3 bases, with 17 bases remaining between them. The sample was PBMCs. The sequence was obtained from a woman between 35 and 50 years old in good health and CMV-seronegative. This rearrangement joins TRBV27 to TRBJ2-1, with D possibly being TRBD2 (5 bases). The CDR3 spells CASRPLLAGYNEQFF. The CDR3 nucleotides are TGTGCCAGCCGCCCATTACTCGCGGGCTACAATGAGCAGTTCTTC.